This T cell receptor beta chain was recovered during a study of neoadjuvant nivolumab and ipilimumab in lung cancer. Per the germline V gene, CDR1 is SGHTA and CDR2 is FQGNSA. This CDR3 is built from 15 residues. J was trimmed by 6 bases and V by 3 bases; bases with no gene match: 4. For this clone: Its antigen is undetermined.

Notes on the study in general: TCR richness and clonality were higher in tumors than adjacent uninvolved lung. Higher pretherapy blood TCR richness went with higher resected-tumor richness.

Measured with immunoSEQ multiplex PCR; TCRdb has only the in-frame clones, and not every one. The sample holds 8,800 or so clones, approximately 75% seen once. The source was tumor tissue, collected after neoadjuvant nivolumab, alone or with ipilimumab, at or shortly before surgery. This chain links TRBV7-2 with TRBJ2-1; 11 bases line up with TRBD1. The sequence was obtained from an adult with non-small cell lung cancer. CDR3 residues: CASSLGQGVSNEQFF. In nucleotides, the CDR3 is TGTGCCAGCAGCTTGGGACAGGGGGTTTCCAATGAGCAGTTCTTC.